There are many counts of the clone carrying this TCR beta chain. V dropped 0 bases and J dropped 6 bases, with 8 bases sitting between them. Per germline, CDR1 MGHRA and CDR2 YSYEKL. CDR3 size: 14 residues. The data originate from a study of low-dose radiotherapy and immunotherapy resistance in tumors. In the study overall: The patients were given nivolumab 240 mg every two weeks and ipilimumab 1 mg/kg every six weeks, through an intravenous route.

Gene-specific TRAV and TRBV primers were used for first-strand cDNA, covering alpha and beta chains. TCRs underwent about 22 PCR cycles of amplification with a constant-region primer and V-primer adapter. MiXCR was run by TCRdb on the reads, yielding one entry per CDR3 protein. The sample includes 85,000 to 95,000 distinct CDR3 sequences, 9.4% seen only once; the top ten take more than 0.85%. Time point reported: before trial treatment. Donors were dosed with nivolumab and ipilimumab; they also received aspirin, low-dose cyclophosphamide and low-dose radiotherapy. The clonotype was recovered from a male donor with prostate cancer. The V gene is TRBV4-1, the J gene TRBJ2-2; D remains ambiguous. The specimen was PBMCs, collected before treatment. The CDR3 reads CASSQERPSGELFF. For the CDR3, the DNA is TGCGCCAGCAGCCAAGAACGACCTTCCGGGGAGCTGTTTTTT.